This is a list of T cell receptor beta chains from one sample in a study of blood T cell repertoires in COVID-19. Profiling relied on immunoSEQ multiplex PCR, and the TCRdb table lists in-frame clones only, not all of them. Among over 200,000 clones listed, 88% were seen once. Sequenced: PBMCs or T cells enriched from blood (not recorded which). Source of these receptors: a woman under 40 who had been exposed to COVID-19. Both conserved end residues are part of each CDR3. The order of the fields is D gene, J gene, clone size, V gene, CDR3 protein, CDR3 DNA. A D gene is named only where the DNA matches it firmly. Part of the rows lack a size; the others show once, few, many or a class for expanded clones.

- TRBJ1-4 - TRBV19 CASSINTGYDNEKLFF TGTGCCAGTAGTATCAATACAGGGTACGATAATGAAAAACTGTTTTTT
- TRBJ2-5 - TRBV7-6 CASSLWGGHPYQETQYF TGTGCCAGCAGCTTATGGGGGGGACACCCGTACCAAGAGACCCAGTACTTC
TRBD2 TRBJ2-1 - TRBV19 CASSTGLAGALSSYNEQFF TGTGCCAGTAGTACCGGACTAGCGGGAGCCCTCAGCTCCTACAATGAGCAGTTCTTC
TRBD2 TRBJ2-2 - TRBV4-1 CASRGGASGGANTGELFF TGCGCCAGCAGAGGTGGGGCTAGCGGGGGCGCGAACACCGGGGAGCTGTTTTTT
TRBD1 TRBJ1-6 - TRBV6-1 CASSARDRGIVSPLHF TGTGCCAGCAGTGCCCGGGACAGGGGAATAGTGTCACCCCTCCACTTT
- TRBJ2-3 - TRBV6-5 CASSRGFTDTQYF TGTGCCAGCAGCCGCGGATTCACAGATACGCAGTATTTT
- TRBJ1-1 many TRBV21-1 CASSKGQDSEAFF TGTGCCAGCAGCAAAGGGCAAGACAGCGAAGCTTTCTTT
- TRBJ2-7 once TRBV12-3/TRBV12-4 CASSPPSYEQYF TGTGCCAGCAGTCCCCCCTCGTACGAGCAGTACTTC
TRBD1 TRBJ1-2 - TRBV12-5 CASGLVGTGGTYGYTF TGTGCTAGTGGTTTGGTGGGGACAGGGGGGACCTATGGCTACACCTTC
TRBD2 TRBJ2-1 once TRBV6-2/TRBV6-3 CASSYSGYSGRDEQFF TGTGCCAGCAGTTACTCGGGGTATAGCGGGAGGGATGAGCAGTTCTTC
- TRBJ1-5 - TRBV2 CASRMDNSNQPQHF TGTGCCAGCAGAATGGACAATAGCAATCAGCCCCAGCATTTT
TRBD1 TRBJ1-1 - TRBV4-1 CASSQTPGTGGWGTEAFF TGCGCCAGCAGCCAAACCCCCGGGACAGGGGGCTGGGGCACTGAAGCTTTCTTT
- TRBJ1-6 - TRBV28 CASSRQSSYNSPLHF TGTGCCAGCAGTCGACAGAGCTCCTATAATTCACCCCTCCACTTT
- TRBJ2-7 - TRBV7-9 CASSLDNREQYF TGTGCCAGCAGCTTAGATAATCGGGAGCAGTACTTC
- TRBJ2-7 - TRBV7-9 CASSWQKKWHEQYF TGTGCCAGCAGCTGGCAGAAAAAATGGCACGAGCAGTACTTC
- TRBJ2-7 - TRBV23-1 CASALSGGSYEQYF TGCGCCAGCGCCTTAAGCGGTGGGAGCTACGAGCAGTACTTC
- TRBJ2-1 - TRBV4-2 CASSQVRGGEQFF TGTGCCAGCAGCCAAGTCAGGGGCGGAGAGCAGTTCTTC
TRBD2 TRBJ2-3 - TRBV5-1 CASSFLAGTDTQYF TGCGCCAGCAGCTTCCTAGCGGGCACAGATACGCAGTATTTT
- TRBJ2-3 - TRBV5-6 CASSFLHPGEDTDTQYF TGTGCCAGCAGCTTTCTCCACCCGGGAGAAGACACAGATACGCAGTATTTT
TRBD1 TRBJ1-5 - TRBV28 CASSLYVPQGTDSNQPQHF TGTGCCAGCAGTTTATATGTCCCACAGGGGACCGATAGCAATCAGCCCCAGCATTTT
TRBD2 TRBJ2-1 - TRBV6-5 CASSRGTTHNEQFF TGTGCCAGCAGTCGAGGGACTACCCACAATGAGCAGTTCTTC
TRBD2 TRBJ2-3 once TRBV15 CATSRASGSLADTQYF TGTGCCACCAGCAGAGCGAGCGGGAGTTTAGCAGATACGCAGTATTTT
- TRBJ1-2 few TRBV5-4 CASSREKWENGYTF TGTGCCAGCAGCCGCGAGAAATGGGAGAATGGCTACACCTTC
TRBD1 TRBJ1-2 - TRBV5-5 CASSYLTGNSAVYGYTF TGTGCCAGCAGCTATCTGACAGGGAACTCCGCGGTGTATGGCTACACCTTC
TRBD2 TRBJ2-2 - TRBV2 CASSSGRYSGELFF TGTGCCAGCAGTAGCGGGAGGTATTCCGGGGAGCTGTTTTTT
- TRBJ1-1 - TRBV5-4 CASSSPGRGMNTEAFF TGTGCCAGCAGCTCTCCCGGGAGGGGGATGAACACTGAAGCTTTCTTT
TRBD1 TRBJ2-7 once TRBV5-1 CASSFRTGFYEQYF TGCGCCAGCAGCTTCCGGACAGGATTCTACGAGCAGTACTTC
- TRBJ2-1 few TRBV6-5 CASRRDLSSYNEQFF TGTGCCAGCAGACGAGACTTAAGCTCCTACAATGAGCAGTTCTTC
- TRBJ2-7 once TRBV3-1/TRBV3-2 CASSPVPTYSYEQYF TGTGCCAGCAGCCCCGTTCCCACCTACTCCTACGAGCAGTACTTC
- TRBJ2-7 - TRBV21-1 CASSNRGDSYEQYF TGTGCCAGCAGCAACAGGGGCGACTCCTACGAGCAGTACTTC
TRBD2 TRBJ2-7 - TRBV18 CASSLVAGGTQAHEQYF TGTGCCAGCTCACTGGTAGCGGGAGGCACCCAAGCCCACGAGCAGTACTTC
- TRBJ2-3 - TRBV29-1 CSVELRGFGNTQYF TGCAGCGTTGAGCTCAGGGGATTCGGAAATACGCAGTATTTT
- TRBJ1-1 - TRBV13 CASSGGGWNTEAFF TGTGCCAGCAGTGGGGGGGGCTGGAACACTGAAGCTTTCTTT